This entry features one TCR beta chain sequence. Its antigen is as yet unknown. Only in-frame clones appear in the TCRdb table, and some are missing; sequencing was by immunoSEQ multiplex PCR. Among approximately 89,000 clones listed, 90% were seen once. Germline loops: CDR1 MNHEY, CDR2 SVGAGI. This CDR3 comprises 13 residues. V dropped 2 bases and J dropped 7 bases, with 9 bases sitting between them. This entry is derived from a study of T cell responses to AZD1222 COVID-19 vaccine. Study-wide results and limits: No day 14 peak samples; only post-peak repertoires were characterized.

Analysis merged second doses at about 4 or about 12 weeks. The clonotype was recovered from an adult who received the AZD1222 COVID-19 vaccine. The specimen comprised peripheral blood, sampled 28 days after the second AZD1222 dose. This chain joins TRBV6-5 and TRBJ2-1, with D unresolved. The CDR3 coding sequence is TGTGCCAGCAGTTACGGCAGGCTAAATGAGCAGTTCTTC. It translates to CASSYGRLNEQFF.